One T cell receptor beta chain is described in this entry. What it binds is unknown. These data come from a study of spatial heterogeneity in lung cancer. Study results and limitations: Tumoral mutation counts were tracked by counts of expanded intratumoral alpha and beta TCRs.

The germline gives CDR1 MNHEY, CDR2 SVGEGT. V lost 5 bases to trimming and J lost 0 bases; unmatched junction nucleotides: 14. The CDR3 totals 18 residues. Noted time point: sample taken at primary tumor resection. The sequenced material consisted of unsorted whole RNA from tumor, nontumor lung or frozen PBMC. A unique molecular identifier was attached to every TCR cDNA molecule. TCRdb analysed the 5' RACE reads with MiXCR anew, one entry per CDR3 protein. Here the sample spans about 16,000 distinct CDR3 sequences, roughly 5.8% being singletons. The chain has TRBV6-2 or TRBV6-3 and TRBJ2-3, with TRBD2 matching over 7 bases. The source of this sequence is a female donor with early-stage non-small cell lung cancer. The sample was lung tumor tissue, taken at surgery. CDR3 residues: CASSTRRTSASSTDTQYF. CDR3 nucleotide sequence: TGTGCCAGCAGTACCCGACGTACTAGCGCGTCTAGCACAGATACGCAGTATTTT.